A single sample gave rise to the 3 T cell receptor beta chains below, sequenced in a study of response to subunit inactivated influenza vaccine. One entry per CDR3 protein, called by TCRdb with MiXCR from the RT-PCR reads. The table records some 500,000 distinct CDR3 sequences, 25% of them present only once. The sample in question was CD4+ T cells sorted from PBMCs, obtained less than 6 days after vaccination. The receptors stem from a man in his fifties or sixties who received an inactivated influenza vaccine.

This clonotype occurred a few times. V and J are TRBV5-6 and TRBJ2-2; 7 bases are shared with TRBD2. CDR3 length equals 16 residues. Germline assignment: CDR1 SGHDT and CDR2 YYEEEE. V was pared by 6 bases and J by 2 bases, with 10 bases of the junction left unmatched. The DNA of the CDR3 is TGTGCCAGCACACCGTGGGACTACCTCAACACCGGGGAGCTGTTTTTT. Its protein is CASTPWDYLNTGELFF.

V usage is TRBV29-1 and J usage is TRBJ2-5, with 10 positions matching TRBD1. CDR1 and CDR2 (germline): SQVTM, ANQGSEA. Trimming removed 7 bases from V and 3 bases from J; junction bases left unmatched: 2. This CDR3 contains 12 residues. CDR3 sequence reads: CSAGTGEETQYF. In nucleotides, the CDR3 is TGCAGCGCTGGGACAGGGGAAGAGACCCAGTACTTC.

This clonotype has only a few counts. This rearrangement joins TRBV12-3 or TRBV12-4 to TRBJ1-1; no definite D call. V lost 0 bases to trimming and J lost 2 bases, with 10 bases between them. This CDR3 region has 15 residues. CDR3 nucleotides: TGTGCCAGCAGTTTAGCGCTACACCTTAACACTGAAGCTTTCTTT. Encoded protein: CASSLALHLNTEAFF.